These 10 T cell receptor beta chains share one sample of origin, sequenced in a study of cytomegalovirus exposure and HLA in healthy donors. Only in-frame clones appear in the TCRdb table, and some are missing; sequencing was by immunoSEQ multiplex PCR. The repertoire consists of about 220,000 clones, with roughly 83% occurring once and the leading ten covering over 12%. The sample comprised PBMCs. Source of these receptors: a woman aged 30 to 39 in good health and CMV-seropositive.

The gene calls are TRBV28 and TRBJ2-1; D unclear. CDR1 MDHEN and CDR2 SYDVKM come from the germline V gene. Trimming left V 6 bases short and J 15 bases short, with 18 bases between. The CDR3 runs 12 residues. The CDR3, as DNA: TGTGCCAGCAGGGGTAGATTGGGGTGGTGGTTCTTC. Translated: CASRGRLGWWFF.

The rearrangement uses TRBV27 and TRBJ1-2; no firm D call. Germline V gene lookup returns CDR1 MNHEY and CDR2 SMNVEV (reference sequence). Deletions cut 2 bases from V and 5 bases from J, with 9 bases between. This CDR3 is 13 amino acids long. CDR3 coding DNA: TGTGCCAGCAGTTTACCTTCTGGTTATGGCTACACCTTC. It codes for CASSLPSGYGYTF.

CDR3 region: CASSSTMGPQHF. CDR3 DNA sequence: TGTGCCAGCAGCTCCACGATGGGCCCCCAGCATTTT. This chain joins TRBV7-9 and TRBJ1-5; D is unclear. From germline, CDR1 is SEHNR and CDR2 FQNEAQ (reference sequence). Trimming took off 4 bases at V and 10 bases at J, with 11 bases between the two ends. The CDR3 is 12 amino acids.

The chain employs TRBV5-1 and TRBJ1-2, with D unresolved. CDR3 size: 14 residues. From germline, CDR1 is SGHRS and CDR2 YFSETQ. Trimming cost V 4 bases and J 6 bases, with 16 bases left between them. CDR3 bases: TGCGCCAGCAGCCGGAGCGGAGGGTGGGATGGCTACACCTTC. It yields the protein CASSRSGGWDGYTF.

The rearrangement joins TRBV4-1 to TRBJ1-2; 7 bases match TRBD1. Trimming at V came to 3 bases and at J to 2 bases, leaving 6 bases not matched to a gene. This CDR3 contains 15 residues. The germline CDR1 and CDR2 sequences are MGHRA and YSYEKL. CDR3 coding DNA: TGCGCCAGCAGCCAGGGGGACAGATCCAACTATGGCTACACCTTC. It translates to CASSQGDRSNYGYTF.

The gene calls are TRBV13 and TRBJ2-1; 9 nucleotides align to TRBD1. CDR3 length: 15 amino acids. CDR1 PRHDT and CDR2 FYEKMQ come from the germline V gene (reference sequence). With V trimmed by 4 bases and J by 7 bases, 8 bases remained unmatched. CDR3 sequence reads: CASSSLGQGRNEQFF. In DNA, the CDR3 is TGTGCCAGCAGCTCCCTGGGACAGGGCCGGAATGAGCAGTTCTTC. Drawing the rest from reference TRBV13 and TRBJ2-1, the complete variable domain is AAGVIQSPRHLIKEKRETATLKCYPIPRHDTVYWYQQGPGQDPQFLISFYEKMQSDKGSIPDRFSAQQFSDYHSELNMSSLELGDSALYFCASSSLGQGRNEQFFGPGTRLTVL.

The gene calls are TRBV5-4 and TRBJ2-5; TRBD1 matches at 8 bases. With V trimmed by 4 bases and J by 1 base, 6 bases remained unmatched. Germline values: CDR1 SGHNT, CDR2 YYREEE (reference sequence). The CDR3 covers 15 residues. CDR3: CASSHPGQGQETQYF. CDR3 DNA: TGTGCCAGCAGCCATCCAGGACAGGGCCAAGAGACCCAGTACTTC.

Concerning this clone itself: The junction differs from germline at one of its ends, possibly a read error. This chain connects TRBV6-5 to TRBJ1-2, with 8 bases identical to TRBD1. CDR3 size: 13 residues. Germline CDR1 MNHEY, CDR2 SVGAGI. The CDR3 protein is CASTRGERDRLNF. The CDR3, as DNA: TGTGCCAGCACCAGGGGAGAGAGGGACAGGCTAAACTTC.

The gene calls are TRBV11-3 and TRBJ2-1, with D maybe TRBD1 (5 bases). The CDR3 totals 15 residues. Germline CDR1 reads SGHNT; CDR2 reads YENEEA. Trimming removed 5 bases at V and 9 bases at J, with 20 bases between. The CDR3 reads CASSLVFGAIGEQFF. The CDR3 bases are TGTGCCAGCAGCCTGGTTTTTGGGGCTATCGGTGAGCAGTTCTTC.

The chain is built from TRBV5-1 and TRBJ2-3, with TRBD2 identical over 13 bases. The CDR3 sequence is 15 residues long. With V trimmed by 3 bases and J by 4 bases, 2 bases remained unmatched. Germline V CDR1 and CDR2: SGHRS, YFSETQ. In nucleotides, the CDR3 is TGCGCCAGCAGCTGGACTAGCGGGAGTGCAGATACGCAGTATTTT. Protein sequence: CASSWTSGSADTQYF.